These T cell receptor beta chains were read from a single sample in a study of blood T cell repertoires in COVID-19. The data were produced by immunoSEQ multiplex PCR, yet TCRdb's version contains in-frame clones alone and is incomplete. The sample carries 180,000 or so clones, approximately 85% recorded once. Sequenced material: peripheral blood. The receptors were gathered from a woman at least 80 years old with acute or convalescent COVID-19. CDR3s include the opening cysteine and the closing phenylalanine or tryptophan. A D gene is named only where the DNA matches it firmly. Clone size, where shown, is once, few, many, or a class for clones that have expanded.

clone_size d_call j_call v_call cdr3_aa cdr3_nt
once - TRBJ2-5 TRBV18 CASSRLKETQYF TGTGCCAGCTCCCGACTGAAAGAGACCCAGTACTTC
- - TRBJ1-1 TRBV10-3 CAISVEGAEAFF TGTGCCATCAGTGTCGAAGGGGCTGAAGCTTTCTTT
once - TRBJ2-7 TRBV19 CASRKTRSYEQYF TGTGCCAGTAGGAAGACTAGGAGCTACGAGCAGTACTTC
- - TRBJ1-5 TRBV5-7 CASSLIWAHDQPQHF TGTGCCAGCAGCTTAATTTGGGCACATGATCAGCCCCAGCATTTT
- TRBD1 TRBJ1-2 TRBV7-2 CASSLPPGTGANYGYTF TGTGCCAGCAGCCTTCCCCCTGGGACAGGGGCTAACTATGGCTACACCTTC
- - TRBJ1-1 TRBV5-1 CASSLASTGLNTEAFF TGCGCCAGCAGCTTGGCCTCCACAGGGTTGAACACTGAAGCTTTCTTT
- - TRBJ1-2 TRBV27 CASSLSTLGRYTF TGTGCCAGCAGTTTATCAACCCTAGGTCGTTACACCTTC
once - TRBJ1-5 TRBV19 CASSMQEGNQPQHF TGTGCCAGTAGTATGCAGGAGGGTAATCAGCCCCAGCATTTT
- - TRBJ1-2 TRBV4-3 CASSQARSGYTF TGCGCCAGCAGCCAAGCACGGAGTGGCTACACCTTC
- - TRBJ1-2 TRBV6-6 CASSYSYNYGYTF TGTGCCAGCAGTTACTCCTATAACTATGGCTACACCTTC
- - TRBJ2-6 TRBV6-2/TRBV6-3 CASSSGLVDVINVLTF TGTGCCAGCAGTTCCGGACTGGTCGACGTTATCAACGTCCTGACTTTC
- - TRBJ2-2 TRBV7-7 CASSLARGAGELFF TGTGCCAGCAGCTTAGCCAGGGGAGCCGGGGAGCTGTTTTTT
- - TRBJ2-5 TRBV24-1 CATSDYGETQYF TGTGCCACCAGTGACTACGGGGAGACCCAGTACTTC
- TRBD2 TRBJ2-5 TRBV19 CASSIRLGLAGVETQYF TGTGCCAGTAGTATACGGCTCGGACTAGCGGGGGTAGAGACCCAGTACTTC
- - TRBJ2-3 TRBV19 CASSPDRLDTQYF TGTGCCAGTAGTCCCGACAGATTAGATACGCAGTATTTT
- TRBD1 TRBJ1-2 TRBV30 CAWRDRPYGYTF TGTGCCTGGCGGGACAGGCCCTATGGCTACACCTTC
- TRBD2 TRBJ2-7 TRBV6-1 CASSERRGISYEQYF TGTGCCAGCAGTGAAAGGCGGGGGATCTCTTACGAGCAGTACTTC